A single sample gave rise to the 5 T cell receptor beta chains below, sequenced in a study of shared clonotypes between healthy human individuals. Generated by immunoSEQ multiplex PCR, the TCRdb table keeps only in-frame clones and is missing some. The data contain hundreds of thousands of clones, roughly 72% of them singletons. The sample was PBMCs. The source is a woman aged 40 to 55 in good health. Some clones in this sample may be carry-over from other donors' samples.

The chain joins TRBV7-3 to TRBJ2-2; the match to TRBD1 covers 12 bases. Germline CDR1 and CDR2: SGHTA and FQGTGA. The trim removed 0 bases at V and 10 bases at J, leaving 0 bases unmatched. The CDR3 runs 14 residues. The CDR3 DNA follows: TGTGCCAGCAGCTTAACGGGACAGGGGGCGGAGCTGTTTTTT. Residues: CASSLTGQGAELFF.

The chain employs TRBV29-1 and TRBJ2-3; 10 positions agree with TRBD2. Germline values: CDR1 SQVTM, CDR2 ANQGSEA. With 8 bases clipped from V and 4 bases from J, the junction kept 9 bases outside the gene matches. The CDR3 loop spans 14 amino acids. CDR3 sequence: CSISSGSSADTQYF. The DNA for the CDR3 is TGCAGCATATCTAGCGGGAGCTCGGCAGATACGCAGTATTTT.

The chain has TRBV2 and TRBJ2-1; TRBD2 aligns across 14 bases. The CDR3 runs to 15 residues. Germline assignment: CDR1 SNHLY and CDR2 FYNNEI. Trimming cost V 6 bases and J 9 bases; bases outside gene matches: 7. In DNA, the CDR3 is TGTGCCAGCAGGCCGGGACTAGCGGGAGTAGGTGAGCAGTTCTTC. Its translation: CASRPGLAGVGEQFF.

This chain joins TRBV4-3 and TRBJ2-1; TRBD2 might be the D (6 bases). This CDR3 is built from 13 residues. V lost 5 bases and J 8 bases, leaving 13 bases between the germline ends. The germline V gene encodes CDR1 LGHNA and CDR2 YSLEER. The CDR3 nucleotides are TGCGCCAGCAGCGCCCGTCCGGGAGATGAGCAGTTCTTC. It is translated as CASSARPGDEQFF.

The chain recombines TRBV28 with TRBJ1-2; 9 bases map to TRBD1. Trimming took 5 bases from V and 7 from J; bases not matched to a gene: 8. Germline loops: CDR1 MDHEN, CDR2 SYDVKM. The CDR3 is made up of 14 amino acids. CDR3 in amino acids: CASSVAGQGFGYTF. DNA for the CDR3: TGTGCCAGCAGTGTAGCGGGACAGGGATTTGGCTACACCTTC.